The 8 T cell receptor beta chains below all came from one sample that was sequenced in a study of T cell repertoires in cytomegalovirus infection (dated by TCRdb to between 2019 and 2020). This sample was sequenced with an Illumina HiSeq 1500. TCRdb applied fastp at Q25 and MiXCR to the public reads, then kept only in-frame beta chains. Each CDR3 protein gets just one entry, which takes the most common genes and DNA from the rows behind it. The sample table holds some 350,000 distinct CDR3 sequences, of which over 15% were seen once. The ten biggest clones cover approximately 8% of the sample. The sequenced sample consisted of PBMCs. The receptors were gathered from a human donor in good health (CMV status not recorded). Some clones in this sample may be carry-over from other donors' samples.

Points on this clonotype: This could be a read error, since a much larger clone is one nucleotide away. Given the absence of the conserved phenylalanine or tryptophan at the CDR3 end, a read error is likely. The DNA is omitted, as the CDR3 cannot be located on it reliably, and the CDR3 follows TCRdb's listing. The chain combines TRBV7-6 with TRBJ2-4. The CDR3 extends over 13 residues, inclusive of both ends. Germline-derived CDR1 and CDR2 are SGHVS and FNYEAQ. CDR3 sequence reads: CASSPPTGIWCYI.

A few counts support this clonotype. The CDR3 spells CASSRDRGYTEAFF. CDR3 DNA: TGTGCCAGCAGTCGGGACAGGGGTTACACTGAAGCTTTCTTT. The V gene is TRBV6-2 or TRBV6-3, the J gene TRBJ1-1; TRBD1 aligns across 10 bases. The CDR3 has 14 residues. V lost 5 bases and J lost 3; bases outside the gene matches: 3. Germline CDR1 reads MNHEY; CDR2 reads SVGEGT.

The chain joins TRBV4-2 to TRBJ1-4, with D unclear. Trimming took 0 bases from V and 4 from J, leaving 9 bases between them. CDR3 length equals 15 residues. In germline, CDR1 is LGHNA, CDR2 YNFKEQ. The chain's CDR3 is CASSQDRQLNEKLFF. In nucleotides, the CDR3 is TGTGCCAGCAGCCAAGATCGCCAGCTTAATGAAAAACTGTTTTTT.

This clonotype was observed at least ten times. This chain joins TRBV12-5 and TRBJ1-6, with unresolved D. V was clipped by 10 bases and J by 5 bases, with 15 bases between them. This CDR3 has 14 residues. The germline gives CDR1 LGHNT, CDR2 FRNRAP. CDR3: CATCGRDHNSPLHF. The CDR3 DNA follows: TGTGCTACCTGCGGGAGGGATCATAATTCACCCCTCCACTTT. Based on the CDR3 plus reference TRBV12-5 and TRBJ1-6, the full variable domain is DARVTQTPRHKVTEMGQEVTMRCQPILGHNTVFWYRQTMMQGLELLAYFRNRAPLDDSGMPKDRFSAEMPDATLATLKIQPSEPRDSAVYFCATCGRDHNSPLHFGNGTRLTVT.

This rearrangement joins TRBV5-1 to TRBJ1-6; 7 nucleotides match TRBD1. CDR1 is SGHRS, CDR2 YFSETQ, per germline. This CDR3 has 17 amino acids. V lost 0 bases to trimming and J lost 7 bases; unmatched junction nucleotides: 10. CDR3 in amino acids: CASSLDNRQGFNSPLHF. Written as DNA, the CDR3 is TGCGCCAGCAGCTTGGATAACCGACAGGGATTCAATTCACCCCTCCACTTT.

On this clonotype: The CDR3 does not close with the conserved phenylalanine or tryptophan, likely indicating a read error. This chain links TRBV3-1 with TRBJ2-1, with 9 nucleotides matching TRBD2. Germline V CDR1 and CDR2: LGHDT, YNNKEL (reference sequence). The CDR3 is 15 residues long. The V gene end was trimmed by 3 bases and the J gene end by 7 bases; junction bases not matched to a gene: 7. The CDR3 loop reads CASSQLLAGMNEQFY. The DNA for the CDR3 is TGTGCCAGCAGCCAGCTCCTAGCGGGGATGAATGAGCAGTTCTAC.

This sequence joins TRBV5-1 and TRBJ1-1, with D unresolved. The germline V gene has CDR1 SGHRS and CDR2 YFSETQ. The CDR3 loop spans 13 amino acids. The V end was cut by 0 bases, the J end by 9 bases, with 12 bases between. This CDR3 is CASSLVRGSKAFF. DNA for the CDR3: TGCGCCAGCAGCTTGGTCCGAGGGAGTAAAGCTTTCTTT.

The rearrangement joins TRBV19 to TRBJ2-3; 9 bases line up with TRBD2. Germline values: CDR1 LNHDA, CDR2 SQIVND (reference sequence). This CDR3 spans 16 amino acids. Trimming removed 5 bases from V and 0 bases from J; junction bases left unmatched: 6. CDR3 bases: TGTGCCAGTAGTCCCGGACTAGCGAGTAGCACAGATACGCAGTATTTT. This translates into CASSPGLASSTDTQYF.